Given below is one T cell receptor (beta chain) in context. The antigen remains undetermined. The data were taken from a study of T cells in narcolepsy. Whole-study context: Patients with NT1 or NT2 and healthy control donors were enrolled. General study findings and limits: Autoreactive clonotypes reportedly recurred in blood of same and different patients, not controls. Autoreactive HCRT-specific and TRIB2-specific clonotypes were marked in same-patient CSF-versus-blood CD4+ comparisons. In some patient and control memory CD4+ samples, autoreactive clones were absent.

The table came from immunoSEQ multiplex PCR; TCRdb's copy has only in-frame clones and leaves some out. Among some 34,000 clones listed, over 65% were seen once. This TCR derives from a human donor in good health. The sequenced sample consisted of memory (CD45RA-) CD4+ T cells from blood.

CDR3 sequence (DNA): TGTGCCAGCAGTTACAGCGGGCCCGGAGAAAAACTGTTTTTT. This codes for CASSYSGPGEKLFF. This sequence joins TRBV6-5 and TRBJ1-4; no firm D call. The V gene's germline CDR1 is MNHEY and CDR2 SVGAGI. CDR3 size: 14 residues. The V gene lost 2 bases and the J gene lost 8 bases, with 12 bases spanning the gap.